The present T cell receptor beta chain was sequenced within a study of T cells after yellow fever vaccination. TCRdb redid the calling of the 5' RACE reads with MiXCR, one entry per CDR3 protein. The sample has around 500,000 distinct CDR3 sequences, about a fifth seen once. The germline V gene encodes CDR1 SGHRS and CDR2 YFSETQ. The V gene lost 7 bases and the J gene lost 3 bases, with 12 bases spanning the gap. The CDR3 is 13 amino acids. This clonotype was seen a few times. J is TRBJ2-3 and V is TRBV5-1; D ambiguous. This receptor was taken from a young man who received the YFV17D yellow fever vaccine. The sequencing here drew on PBMCs, taken about 20 days after the first yellow fever vaccination. CDR3 sequence: CASCAWVTDTQYF. The DNA of the CDR3 is TGCGCCAGCTGCGCGTGGGTAACAGATACGCAGTATTTT.